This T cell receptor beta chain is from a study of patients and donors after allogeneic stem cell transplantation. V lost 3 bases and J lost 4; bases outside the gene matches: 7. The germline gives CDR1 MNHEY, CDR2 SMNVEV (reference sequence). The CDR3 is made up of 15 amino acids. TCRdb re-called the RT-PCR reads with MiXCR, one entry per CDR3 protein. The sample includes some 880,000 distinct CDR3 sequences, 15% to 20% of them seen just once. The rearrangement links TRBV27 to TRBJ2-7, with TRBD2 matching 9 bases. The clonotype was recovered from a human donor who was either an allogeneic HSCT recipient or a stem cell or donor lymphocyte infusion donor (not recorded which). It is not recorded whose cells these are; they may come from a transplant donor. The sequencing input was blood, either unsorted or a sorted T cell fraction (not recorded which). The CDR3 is CASSLLRGGIYEQYF. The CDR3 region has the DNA TGTGCCAGCAGTTTGTTGCGGGGGGGCATTTACGAGCAGTACTTC.